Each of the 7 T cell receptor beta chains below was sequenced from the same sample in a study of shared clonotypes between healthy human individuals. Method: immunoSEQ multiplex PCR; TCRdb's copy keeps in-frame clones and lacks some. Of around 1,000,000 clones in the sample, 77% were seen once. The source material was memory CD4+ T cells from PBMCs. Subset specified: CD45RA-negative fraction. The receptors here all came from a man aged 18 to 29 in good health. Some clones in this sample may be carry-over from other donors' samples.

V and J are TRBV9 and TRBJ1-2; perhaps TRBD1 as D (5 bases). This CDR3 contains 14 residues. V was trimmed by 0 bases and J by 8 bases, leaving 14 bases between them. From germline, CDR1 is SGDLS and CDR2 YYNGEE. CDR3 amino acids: CASSVATAGGGYTF. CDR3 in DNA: TGTGCCAGCAGCGTAGCTACGGCGGGGGGAGGCTACACCTTC.

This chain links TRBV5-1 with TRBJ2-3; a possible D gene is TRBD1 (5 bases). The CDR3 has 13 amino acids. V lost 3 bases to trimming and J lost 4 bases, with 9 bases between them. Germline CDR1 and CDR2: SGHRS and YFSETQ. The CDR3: CASSSGNADTQYF. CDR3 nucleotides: TGCGCCAGCAGCTCAGGGAACGCAGATACGCAGTATTTT.

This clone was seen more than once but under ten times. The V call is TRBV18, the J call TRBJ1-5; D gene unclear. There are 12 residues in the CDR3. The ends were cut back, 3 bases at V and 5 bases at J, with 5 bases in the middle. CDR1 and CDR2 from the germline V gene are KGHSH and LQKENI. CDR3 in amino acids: CASSPADQPQHF. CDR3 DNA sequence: TGTGCCAGCTCACCTGCTGATCAGCCCCAGCATTTT. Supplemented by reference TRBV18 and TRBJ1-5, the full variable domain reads NAGVMQNPRHLVRRRGQEARLRCSPMKGHSHVYWYRQLPEEGLKFMVYLQKENIIDESGMPKERFSAEFPKEGPSILRIQQVVRGDSAAYFCASSPADQPQHFGDGTRLSIL.

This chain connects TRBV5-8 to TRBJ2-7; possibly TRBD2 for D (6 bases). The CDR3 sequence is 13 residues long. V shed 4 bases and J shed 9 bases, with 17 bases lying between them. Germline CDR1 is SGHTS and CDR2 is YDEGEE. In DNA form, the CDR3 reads TGTGCCAGCAGCCCCGGTGTGCGGGGCGTGCAGTACTTC. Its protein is CASSPGVRGVQYF.

The CDR3: CALGQGGEKLFF. CDR3 DNA: TGTGCCTTGGGACAGGGCGGTGAAAAACTGTTTTTT. The V gene is TRBV7-9, the J gene TRBJ1-4; 9 bases map to TRBD1. Per the germline V gene, CDR1 is SEHNR and CDR2 is FQNEAQ (reference sequence). Trimming removed 11 bases from V and 7 bases from J; junction bases left unmatched: 5. The CDR3 sequence is 12 residues long.

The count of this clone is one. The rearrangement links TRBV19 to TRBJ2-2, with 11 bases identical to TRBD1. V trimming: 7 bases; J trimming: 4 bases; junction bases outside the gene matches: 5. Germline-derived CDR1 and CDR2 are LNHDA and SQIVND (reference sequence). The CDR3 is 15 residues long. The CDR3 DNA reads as TGTGCCAGTACCATGGGGACAGGGGGCACCGGGGAGCTGTTTTTT. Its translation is CASTMGTGGTGELFF.

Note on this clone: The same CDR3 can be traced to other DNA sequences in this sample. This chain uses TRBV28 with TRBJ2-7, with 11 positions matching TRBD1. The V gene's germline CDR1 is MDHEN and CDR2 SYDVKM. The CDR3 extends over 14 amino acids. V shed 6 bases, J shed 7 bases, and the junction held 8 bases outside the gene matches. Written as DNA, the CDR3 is TGTGCCAGCAGACCAGGACAGGGGGCGGGGGAGCAGTACTTC. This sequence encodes CASRPGQGAGEQYF.